Listed below are T cell receptor beta chains from one sample, sequenced in a study of blood T cell repertoires in COVID-19. Using immunoSEQ multiplex PCR, the repertoire was profiled, and TCRdb retains in-frame clones only, with some absent. The sample holds 130,000 or so clones, roughly 81% seen once. The specimen sequenced was peripheral blood. The receptor source for this set is a human donor in a cohort sampled during active COVID-19. Both conserved end residues are part of each CDR3.

v_gene: TRBV18
CDR3aa: CASSSGQQETQYF

v_gene: TRBV5-6
CDR3aa: CASSFASSGNTIYF

v_gene: TRBV7-2
CDR3aa: CASSGSGPQETQYF

v_gene: TRBV7-9
CDR3aa: CASSFRGQGIDEQYF

v_gene: TRBV4-2
CDR3aa: CASSPGDRGTNEKLFF

v_gene: TRBV10-3
CDR3aa: CAISESIPQGYTEAFF

v_gene: TRBV30
CDR3aa: CAWSVSDTEAFF

v_gene: TRBV19
CDR3aa: CASRGQGDTGELFF

v_gene: TRBV4-1
CDR3aa: CASSQDSGQGVYGYTF

v_gene: TRBV7-8
CDR3aa: CASSKSTSVYYNEQFF

v_gene: TRBV4-2
CDR3aa: CASSQDTELRNNYGYTF

v_gene: TRBV12-3/TRBV12-4
CDR3aa: CASKQGVVETQYF

v_gene: TRBV18
CDR3aa: CASSPTNRVGNTIYF

v_gene: TRBV5-4
CDR3aa: CASSLGNSETDTQYF

v_gene: TRBV4-1
CDR3aa: CASSQQGLEQYF